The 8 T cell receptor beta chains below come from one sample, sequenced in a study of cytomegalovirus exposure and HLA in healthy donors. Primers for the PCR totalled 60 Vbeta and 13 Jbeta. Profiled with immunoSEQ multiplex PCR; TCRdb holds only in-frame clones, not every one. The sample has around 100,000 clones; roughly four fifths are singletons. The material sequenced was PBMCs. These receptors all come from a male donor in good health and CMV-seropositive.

For the CDR3, the DNA is TGTGCCAGCAGCTTTGGGGGGGAGCATGAGCAGTTCTTC. This translates into CASSFGGEHEQFF. V and J are TRBV11-3 and TRBJ2-1; TRBD2 matches at 7 bases. In germline, CDR1 is SGHNT, CDR2 YENEEA. The CDR3 is 13 amino acids. V gave up 3 bases and J gave up 8 bases; unmatched junction bases: 4.

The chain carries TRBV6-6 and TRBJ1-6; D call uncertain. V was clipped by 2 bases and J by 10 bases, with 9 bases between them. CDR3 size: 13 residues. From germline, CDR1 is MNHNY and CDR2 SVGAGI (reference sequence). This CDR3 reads CASSYGLDSPLHF. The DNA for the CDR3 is TGTGCCAGCAGTTACGGGCTTGACTCACCCCTCCACTTT.

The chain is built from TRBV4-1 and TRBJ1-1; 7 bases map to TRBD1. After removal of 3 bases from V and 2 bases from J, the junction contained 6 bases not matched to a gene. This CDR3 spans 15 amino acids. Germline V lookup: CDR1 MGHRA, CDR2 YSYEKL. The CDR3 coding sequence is TGCGCCAGCAGCCATGTCGACAGGGATAACACTGAAGCTTTCTTT. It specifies CASSHVDRDNTEAFF.

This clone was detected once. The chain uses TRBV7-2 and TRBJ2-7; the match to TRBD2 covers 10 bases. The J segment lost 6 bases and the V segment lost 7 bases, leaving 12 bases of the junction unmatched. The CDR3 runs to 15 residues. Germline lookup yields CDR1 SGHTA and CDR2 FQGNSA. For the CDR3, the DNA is TGTGCCAGCACCCCCGCTAGCGGGAGATTGGGCGAGCAGTACTTC. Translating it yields CASTPASGRLGEQYF.

CDR3 amino acids: CASSAQGQETQYF. DNA for the CDR3: TGCGCCAGCAGCGCCCAGGGCCAAGAGACCCAGTACTTC. The genes are TRBV4-1 and TRBJ2-5, with D tentatively TRBD1 (5 bases). CDR3 length: 13 residues. The germline gives CDR1 MGHRA, CDR2 YSYEKL. V lost 5 bases and J lost 1, with 8 bases in between.

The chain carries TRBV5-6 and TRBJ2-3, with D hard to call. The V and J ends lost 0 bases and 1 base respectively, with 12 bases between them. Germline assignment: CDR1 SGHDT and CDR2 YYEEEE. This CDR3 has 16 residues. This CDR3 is CASSLARLYRTDTQYF. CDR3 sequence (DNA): TGTGCCAGCAGCTTGGCGCGGCTCTACCGCACAGATACGCAGTATTTT.

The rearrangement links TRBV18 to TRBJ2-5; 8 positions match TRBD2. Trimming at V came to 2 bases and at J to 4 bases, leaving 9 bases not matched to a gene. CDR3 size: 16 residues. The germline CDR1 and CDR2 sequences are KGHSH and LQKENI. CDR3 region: CASSPRPTSGGETQYF. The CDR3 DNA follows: TGTGCCAGCTCACCAAGACCTACTAGCGGAGGAGAGACCCAGTACTTC.

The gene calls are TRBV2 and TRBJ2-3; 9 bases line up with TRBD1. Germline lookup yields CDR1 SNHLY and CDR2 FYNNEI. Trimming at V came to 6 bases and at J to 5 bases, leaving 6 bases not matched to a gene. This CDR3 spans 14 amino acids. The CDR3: CASSVQGALDTQYF. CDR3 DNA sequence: TGTGCCAGCAGCGTACAGGGGGCTTTAGATACGCAGTATTTT.